The 5 T cell receptor beta chains presented below share a single source sample, sequenced in a study of cytomegalovirus exposure and HLA in healthy donors. The primer mix had 60 Vbeta and 13 Jbeta primers. The repertoire was sequenced with immunoSEQ multiplex PCR; TCRdb's copy has only in-frame clones and lacks some. The sample yields 200,000 to 300,000 clones, 82% seen once. Sequenced input: PBMCs. The receptors derive from a woman in her 40s in good health and CMV-seropositive.

The chain couples TRBV2 to TRBJ1-2, with D possibly TRBD1 on 5 matching bases. CDR3 size: 13 residues. Germline lookup yields CDR1 SNHLY and CDR2 FYNNEI. V lost 6 bases and J lost 2, with 10 bases in between. In nucleotides, the CDR3 is TGTGCCAGCAGCGTACAGGAGAACTATGGCTACACCTTC. Its translation: CASSVQENYGYTF. The complete variable domain, with remaining parts taken from reference TRBV2 and TRBJ1-2, reads EPEVTQTPSHQVTQMGQEVILRCVPISNHLYFYWYRQILGQKVEFLVSFYNNEISEKSEIFDDQFSVERPDGSNFTLKIRSTKLEDSAMYFCASSVQENYGYTFGSGTRLTVV.

The J gene is TRBJ2-2, the V gene TRBV30; D is perhaps TRBD2 (6 bases). In germline, CDR1 is GTSNPN, CDR2 SVGIG (reference sequence). This CDR3 has 13 amino acids. V lost 0 bases to trimming and J lost 6 bases, with 8 bases between them. In nucleotides, the CDR3 is TGTGCCTGGAGTGTAGGAGGGGCCGGGGAGCTGTTTTTT. Amino acid sequence: CAWSVGGAGELFF. Drawing the rest from reference TRBV30 and TRBJ2-2, the complete variable domain is SQTIHQWPATLVQPVGSPLSLECTVEGTSNPNLYWYRQAAGRGLQLLFYSVGIGQISSEVPQNLSASRPQDRQFILSSKKLLLSDSGFYLCAWSVGGAGELFFGEGSRLTVL.

V is TRBV6-5 and J is TRBJ1-1, with TRBD1 matching 7 bases. J gave up 4 bases and V 6 bases, and 8 bases lay outside the gene matches. CDR1 is MNHEY, CDR2 SVGAGI, per germline. This CDR3 region has 14 residues. The CDR3 is CASREGGWGTEAFF. The CDR3 bases are TGTGCCAGCAGAGAAGGGGGCTGGGGCACTGAAGCTTTCTTT.

CDR3 region: CAWTGTGFSNEKLFF. CDR3 sequence (DNA): TGTGCCTGGACTGGGACAGGGTTTTCTAATGAAAAACTGTTTTTT. This chain connects TRBV30 to TRBJ1-4; 9 bases match TRBD1. Germline V gene data show CDR1 as GTSNPN and CDR2 as SVGIG (reference sequence). This CDR3 comprises 15 residues. V was clipped by 4 bases and J by 3 bases; unmatched bases: 6.

This rearrangement joins TRBV7-2 to TRBJ2-5; D not resolved. Gene TRBJ2-7 matches the end of the DNA better, so the J call may be wrong. From germline, CDR1 is SGHTA and CDR2 FQGNSA. The CDR3 is 12 amino acids. CDR3 loop: CASSLNPLEQYF. Here the CDR3 DNA reads TGTGCCAGCAGCTTAAATCCCCTCGAGCAGTACTTC.